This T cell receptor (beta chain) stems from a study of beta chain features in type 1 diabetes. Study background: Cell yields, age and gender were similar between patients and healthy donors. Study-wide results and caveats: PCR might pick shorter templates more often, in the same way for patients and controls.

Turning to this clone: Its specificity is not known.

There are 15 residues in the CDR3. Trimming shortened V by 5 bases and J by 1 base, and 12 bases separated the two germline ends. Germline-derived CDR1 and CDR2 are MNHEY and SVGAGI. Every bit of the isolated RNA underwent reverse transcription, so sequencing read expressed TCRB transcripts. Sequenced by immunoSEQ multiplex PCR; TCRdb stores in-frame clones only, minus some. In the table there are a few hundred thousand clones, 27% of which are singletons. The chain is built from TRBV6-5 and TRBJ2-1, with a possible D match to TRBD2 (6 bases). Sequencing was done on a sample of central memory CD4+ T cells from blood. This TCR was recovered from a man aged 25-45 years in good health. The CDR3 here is CASSNERVSYNEQFF. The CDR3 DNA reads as TGTGCCAGCAGTAACGAGCGGGTTTCCTACAATGAGCAGTTCTTC.